This T cell receptor beta chain was captured by sequencing in a study of metastatic and nonmetastatic thyroid tumors. The table lists this clone with many counts. Trimming removed 7 bases from V and 2 bases from J; junction bases left unmatched: 7. Germline CDR1 reads SGHRS; CDR2 reads YFSETQ. The CDR3 is 14 residues long. TCRdb ran MiXCR on the PCR reads. Seen here are 25,000 to 35,000 clones, about a sixth observed once, and the top ten hold approximately 4.8%. The entire patient cohort was treatment-naive prior to thyroid surgery. The chain employs TRBV5-1 and TRBJ2-3, with 7 positions matching TRBD2. This clonotype originated in a female donor with papillary thyroid cancer or a benign thyroid nodule (not recorded which). Some clones in this sample may be carry-over from other donors' samples. The source material was blood. DNA of the CDR3: TGCGCCAGCTCCTGGGGGGGGGACACAGATACGCAGTATTTT. Amino acid sequence: CASSWGGDTDTQYF.